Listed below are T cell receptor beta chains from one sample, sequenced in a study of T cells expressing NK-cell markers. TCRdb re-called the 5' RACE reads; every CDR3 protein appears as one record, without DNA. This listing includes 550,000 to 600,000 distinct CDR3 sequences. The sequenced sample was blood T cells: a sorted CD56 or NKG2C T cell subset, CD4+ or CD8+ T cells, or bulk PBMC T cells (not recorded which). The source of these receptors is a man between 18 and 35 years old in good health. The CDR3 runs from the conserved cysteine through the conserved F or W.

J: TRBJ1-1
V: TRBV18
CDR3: CASSQPSRALGNTEAFF

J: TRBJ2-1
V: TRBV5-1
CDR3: CASSLDGGYSYNEQLF

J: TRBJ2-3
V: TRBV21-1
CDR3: CASSKPARPSTDTQYF

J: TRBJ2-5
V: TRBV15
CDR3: CATSSSGTSGRGAQETQYF

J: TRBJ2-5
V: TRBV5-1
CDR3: CASSGGSAETQYF

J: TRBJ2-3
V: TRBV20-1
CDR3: CSADPPGQRTADTQYF

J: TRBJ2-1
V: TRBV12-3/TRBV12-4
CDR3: CASSEMTRLDNEQFF

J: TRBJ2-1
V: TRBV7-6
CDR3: CASSSPFWERQFF

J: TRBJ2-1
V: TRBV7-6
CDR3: CASSSGLAGIREQFF

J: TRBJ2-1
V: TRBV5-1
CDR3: CASSPTVELGNEQFF

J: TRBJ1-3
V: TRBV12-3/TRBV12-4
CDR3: CASSTTTPGNTIYF

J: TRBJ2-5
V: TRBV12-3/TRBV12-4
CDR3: CASSLNGESSTQYF

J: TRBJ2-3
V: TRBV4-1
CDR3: CASSQARSLDTQYF

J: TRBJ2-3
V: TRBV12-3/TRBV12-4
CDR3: CASSRDIGAGGADTQYF

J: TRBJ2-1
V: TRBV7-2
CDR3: CASSYGTSLGEQFF

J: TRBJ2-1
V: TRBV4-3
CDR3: CASSQALGSYNEQFF

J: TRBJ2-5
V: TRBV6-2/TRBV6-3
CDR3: CASRPMGLTRMGETQYF

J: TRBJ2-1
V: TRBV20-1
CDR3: CSAPTGLRNNEQFF

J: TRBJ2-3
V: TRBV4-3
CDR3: CASSFYSSGISTDTQYF

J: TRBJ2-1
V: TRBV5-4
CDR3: CASSLGSLVPDEQFF

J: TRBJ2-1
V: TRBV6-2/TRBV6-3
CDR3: CASRPTGTSGISNEQFF

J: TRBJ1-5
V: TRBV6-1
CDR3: CASSALSGAAQPQHF

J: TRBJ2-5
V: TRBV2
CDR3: CASSDSGGEETQYF

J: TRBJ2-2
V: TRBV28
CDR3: CASSLLARTGNTGELFF

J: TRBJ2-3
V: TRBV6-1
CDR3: CASSEAHRAVDTQYF

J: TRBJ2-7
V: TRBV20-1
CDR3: CSALDSFYSYEQYF

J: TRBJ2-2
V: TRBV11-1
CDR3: CASSDGDRVFLDSTGELFF

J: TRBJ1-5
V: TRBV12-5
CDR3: CASGVISGGNQPQHF

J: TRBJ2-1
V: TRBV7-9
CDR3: CASSASGRPHYNEQFF

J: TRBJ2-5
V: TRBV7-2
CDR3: CASSEGRWETQYF

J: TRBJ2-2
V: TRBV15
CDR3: CATSRDRGTGELFF

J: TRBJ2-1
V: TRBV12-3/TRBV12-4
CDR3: CASSSYGQSNEQFF

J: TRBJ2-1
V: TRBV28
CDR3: CASSPRTGLYNEQFF

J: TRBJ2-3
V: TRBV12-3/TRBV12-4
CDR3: CASSLSSGYTDTQYF

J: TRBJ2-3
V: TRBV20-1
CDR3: CSARVGLAGPLTTDTQYF

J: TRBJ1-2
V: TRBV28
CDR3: CASTQGYYGYTF

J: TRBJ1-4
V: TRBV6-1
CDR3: CASRASAGEKLFF

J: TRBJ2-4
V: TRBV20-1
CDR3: CSASGAILAKNIQYF

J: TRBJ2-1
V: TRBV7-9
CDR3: CASTLPGQGAGEQFF

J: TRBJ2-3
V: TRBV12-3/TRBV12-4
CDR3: CASSPRDRGSGTQYF

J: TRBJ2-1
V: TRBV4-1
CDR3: CASSQDFAGDEQFF

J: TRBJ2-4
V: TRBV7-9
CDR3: CASSPEGPAKNIQYF

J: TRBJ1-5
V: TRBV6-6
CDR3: CASSYVNQPQHF

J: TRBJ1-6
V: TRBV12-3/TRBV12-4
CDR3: CASSNRGSPLHF

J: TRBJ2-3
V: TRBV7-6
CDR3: CASSHEREARTDTQYF

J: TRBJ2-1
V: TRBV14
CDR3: CASSQLGTVNEQFF

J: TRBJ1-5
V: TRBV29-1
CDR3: CSVEDRGDRVRHF

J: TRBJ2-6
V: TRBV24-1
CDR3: CATSDLHGSGANVLTF

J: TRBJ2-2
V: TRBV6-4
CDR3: CASSPGDGPMTLFF

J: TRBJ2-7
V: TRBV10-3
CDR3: CAISESMAVTYEQYF

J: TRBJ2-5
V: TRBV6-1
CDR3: CASSPRGEGAETQYF

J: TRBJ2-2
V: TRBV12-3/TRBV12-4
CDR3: CASIEGGRSGELFF

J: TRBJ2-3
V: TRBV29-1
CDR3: CSALDRGADTQYF

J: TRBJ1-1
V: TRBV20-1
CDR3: CSARDGSLKYAFF

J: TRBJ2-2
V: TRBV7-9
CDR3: CASSLIPSPHRELFF

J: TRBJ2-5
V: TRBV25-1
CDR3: CASSDGTLGTQYF

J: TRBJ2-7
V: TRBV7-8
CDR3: CASSLDTDRFHYEQYF

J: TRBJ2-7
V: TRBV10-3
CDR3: CATGGWGEALSYEQYF

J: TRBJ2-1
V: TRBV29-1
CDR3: CSVGYLGNEQFF